The 22 T cell receptor beta chains given below trace back to one sample, sequenced in a study of monozygotic twins with inflammatory bowel disease. TCRdb reprocessed the 5' RACE reads; each CDR3 protein has one entry and no DNA is given. The sample includes about 330,000 distinct CDR3 sequences. Sequenced material: blood. These receptors were collected from a human donor with ulcerative colitis or Crohn's disease, or a healthy co-twin of an affected twin (not recorded which).

The chain is built from TRBV7-2 and TRBJ1-2. Germline CDR1 reads SGHTA; CDR2 reads FQGNSA. The CDR3 contains 13 residues. The CDR3 loop is CASSQLIGDGYTF. Variable domain in full (rest from reference TRBV7-2 and TRBJ1-2): GAGVSQSPSNKVTEKGKDVELRCDPISGHTALYWYRQSLGQGLEFLIYFQGNSAPDKSGLPSDRFSAERTGGSVSTLTIQRTQQEDSAVYLCASSQLIGDGYTFGSGTRLTVV.

This chain joins TRBV18 and TRBJ1-1. Germline CDR1 is KGHSH and CDR2 is LQKENI. The length of the CDR3 is 13 residues. The CDR3: CASSPDMSSEAFF.

The rearrangement joins TRBV11-2 to TRBJ2-2; the D call from TCRdb, TRBD2, cannot be confirmed without DNA. The CDR3 runs 13 residues. CDR1 is SGHAT and CDR2 is FQNNGV in the germline V gene. This CDR3 reads CASSSGLVGELFF.

The chain links TRBV20-1 to TRBJ1-2; as DNA is missing, the TRBD1 call by TCRdb cannot be tested. The CDR3 has 15 amino acids. Germline loops: CDR1 DFQATT, CDR2 SNEGSKA (reference sequence). The CDR3 is CSAGSRDRGTYGYTF.

The chain couples TRBV5-1 to TRBJ2-5; TCRdb proposes TRBD1, but this gene call is untestable without DNA. This CDR3 is built from 15 residues. Germline CDR1 reads SGHRS; CDR2 reads YFSETQ. The CDR3 region is CASRLWVGGQETQYF.

CDR3: CASSVEPGTAEAFF. The chain employs TRBV9 and TRBJ1-1. Germline V gene lookup returns CDR1 SGDLS and CDR2 YYNGEE. The CDR3 spans 14 residues.

V gene TRBV6-1 combines with J gene TRBJ2-7; TCRdb proposes TRBD1, but this gene call is untestable without DNA. CDR1 and CDR2 from the germline V gene are MNHNS and SASEGT. The CDR3 length is 15 residues. The CDR3 sequence: CASSEIPTPGDEQYF.

The genes are TRBV10-3 and TRBJ2-5; the TRBD1 assignment by TCRdb is unverifiable without DNA. In germline, CDR1 is ENHRY, CDR2 SYGVKD. CDR3 size: 15 residues. The CDR3 protein is CAISEPGKGQETQYF.

The chain carries TRBV3-1 and TRBJ1-6; lacking DNA, the TRBD1 call made by TCRdb goes unchecked. The germline CDR1 and CDR2 sequences are LGHDT and YNNKEL (reference sequence). The CDR3 sequence is 17 residues long. The chain's CDR3 is CASSQPLSGAGNSPLHF. Looking up the rest from reference TRBV3-1 and TRBJ1-6 gives the full variable domain: DTAVSQTPKYLVTQMGNDKSIKCEQNLGHDTMYWYKQDSKKFLKIMFSYNNKELIINETVPNRFSPKSPDKAHLNLHINSLELGDSAVYFCASSQPLSGAGNSPLHFGNGTRLTVT.

This chain's CDR3 is CASSLSGGTNTGELFF. The chain has TRBV5-1 and TRBJ2-2. There are 16 residues in the CDR3. Germline CDR1 is SGHRS and CDR2 is YFSETQ.

The rearrangement links TRBV3-1 to TRBJ1-2; TCRdb's D call, TRBD1, is unchecked because there is no DNA. The CDR3 is made up of 15 amino acids. Germline CDR1 and CDR2: LGHDT and YNNKEL (reference sequence). The CDR3 loop reads CASSPTGGFGYGYTF.

This chain links TRBV5-1 with TRBJ2-1. Germline V gene lookup returns CDR1 SGHRS and CDR2 YFSETQ. This CDR3 spans 19 amino acids. The CDR3 region is CASSLDFGGFAVSYNEQFF.

This chain connects TRBV4-1 to TRBJ1-1; TCRdb designates TRBD1, a call that cannot be tested without DNA. The CDR3 consists of 15 residues. Germline CDR1 and CDR2: MGHRA and YSYEKL. The CDR3 sequence: CASSQGQGGNTEAFF.

The chain employs TRBV20-1 and TRBJ1-4; TCRdb's D call, TRBD1, is unchecked because there is no DNA. Looked up from germline, CDR1 is DFQATT and CDR2 is SNEGSKA (reference sequence). The CDR3 length is 13 residues. The chain's CDR3 is CSAPGQGSEKLFF.

The rearrangement uses TRBV11-1 and TRBJ1-5. This CDR3 comprises 15 residues. The germline V gene encodes CDR1 SGHAT and CDR2 FQDESV (reference sequence). CDR3 amino acids: CASSLGPGGRQPQHF.

V gene TRBV7-2 combines with J gene TRBJ2-5; TCRdb returns TRBD1, unconfirmable since there is no DNA. Germline CDR1 is SGHTA and CDR2 is FQGNSA. There are 17 residues in the CDR3. The CDR3 here is CASSLSGASRTQETQYF.

J is TRBJ1-6 and V is TRBV28; lacking DNA, the TRBD1 call made by TCRdb goes unchecked. There are 15 residues in the CDR3. CDR1 MDHEN and CDR2 SYDVKM come from the germline V gene. The CDR3 protein is CASSTLGQYNSPLHF.

The rearrangement uses TRBV12-3 or TRBV12-4 and TRBJ1-2. The CDR3 is 15 amino acids. This CDR3 reads CASASTTGRLYGYTF.

The chain combines TRBV9 with TRBJ2-1; absent DNA, TCRdb's TRBD2 call cannot be checked. Germline V gives CDR1 SGDLS, CDR2 YYNGEE. This CDR3 contains 18 residues. The CDR3 here is CASSVGLAGAHSYNEQFF.

This CDR3 is CATSEKGVEAYEQYF. The chain carries TRBV7-9 and TRBJ2-7; TCRdb names TRBD1, which stays unverified in the absence of DNA. The CDR3 has 15 residues. The germline gives CDR1 SEHNR, CDR2 FQNEAQ (reference sequence).

This sequence joins TRBV11-2 and TRBJ2-7; TCRdb returns TRBD2, unconfirmable since there is no DNA. The CDR3 contains 18 residues. In germline, CDR1 is SGHAT, CDR2 FQNNGV. The CDR3 is CASSLEGGGWGGSYEQYF.

This chain joins TRBV28 and TRBJ2-3; there is no DNA to check the TCRdb D call of TRBD2. This CDR3 region has 17 residues. The germline CDR1 and CDR2 sequences are MDHEN and SYDVKM. The CDR3 here is CASSLYSGRGGTDTQYF.